This T cell receptor beta chain was identified during a study of post-analysis software for immune sequencing data. Whole-study findings and limits: When patients were compared with controls, five TRBV segments were more frequent, TRBV5-6, TRBV5-1 and TRBV20-1 among them.

Included in the TCR beta cDNA libraries were unique molecular identifiers. TCRdb recomputed calls from the PCR reads with MiXCR, one row per CDR3 protein. The sample consists of around 440,000 distinct CDR3 sequences, roughly 45% of them appearing once. Concerning this clonotype itself: Its target is unknown.

The CDR3 loop spans 17 amino acids. The germline gives CDR1 LNHNV, CDR2 YYDKDF (reference sequence). Trimming shortened V by 0 bases and J by 4 bases, and 15 bases separated the two germline ends. The TCR comes from a girl between 5 and 17 years old with multiple sclerosis. The chain is built from TRBV15 and TRBJ2-2, with D perhaps being TRBD1 or TRBD2 (5 bases each). Material for sequencing was blood. The CDR3 spells CATSREQRGSSTGELFF. Written as DNA, the CDR3 is TGTGCCACCAGCAGAGAACAACGGGGCTCGAGCACCGGGGAGCTGTTTTTT.